This TCR beta chain was identified during a study of post-analysis software for immune sequencing data. Findings of the study overall: Patients showed TRBV5-6, TRBV5-1 and TRBV20-1 among a few TRBV segments more frequent than in controls.

This clonotype was seen repeatedly, ten times or more. What it binds is unknown. The V gene end was trimmed by 4 bases and the J gene end by 0 bases; junction bases not matched to a gene: 9. In germline, CDR1 is DFQATT, CDR2 SNEGSKA (reference sequence). The CDR3 loop spans 16 amino acids. Unique molecular identifiers were built into the TCR beta cDNA libraries. TCRdb reprocessed the PCR reads via MiXCR and lists one record per CDR3 protein. The data contain 160,000 or so distinct CDR3 sequences, 30% to 45% of them singletons. The J gene is TRBJ2-1, the V gene TRBV20-1; 7 bases match TRBD2. The sample here was blood, taken after autologous hematopoietic stem cell transplantation. This TCR derives from a girl aged 10 to 17 with multiple sclerosis. The CDR3 nucleotides are TGCAGTGCTAAAAGGGCTAGCGGACTCTCCTACAATGAGCAGTTCTTC. Residues: CSAKRASGLSYNEQFF.